The 17 T cell receptor beta chains in this list originate from one sample, sequenced in a study of T cell clonality in common variable immunodeficiency. General observations from the study: Common variable immunodeficiency TCR beta sequences reportedly had fewer deletions and N-nucleotide insertions.

These receptors' antigens are unknown. TCRdb's table, derived via immunoSEQ multiplex PCR, lists solely in-frame clones and lacks some. Observed in the sample are 4,000 to 6,500 clones, none of them singletons. What was sequenced was peripheral blood mononuclear cells. The receptors were gathered from a human donor with common variable immunodeficiency.

Worth noting for this clone: The read ends 3 residues early relative to the CDR3; the germline J gene fills the gap. The chain combines TRBV18 with TRBJ2-7; D possibly corresponds to TRBD1 (5 bases). The CDR3 is made up of 13 amino acids. CDR1 and CDR2 from the germline V gene are KGHSH and LQKENI. The V gene lost 2 bases and the J gene lost 6 bases, with 11 bases spanning the gap. CDR3 bases read: TGTGCCAGCTCACCAGGGGCGGCAGGCGAG. As protein: CASSPGAAGE. The whole CDR3 protein reads CASSPGAAGEQYF. Drawing the rest from reference TRBV18 and TRBJ2-7, the complete variable domain is NAGVMQNPRHLVRRRGQEARLRCSPMKGHSHVYWYRQLPEEGLKFMVYLQKENIIDESGMPKERFSAEFPKEGPSILRIQQVVRGDSAAYFCASSPGAAGEQYFGPGTRLTVT.

This clone has more than one count but fewer than ten. From the germline J gene comes the end of the CDR3, since the read stops 3 residues before it. The rearrangement links TRBV19 to TRBJ2-5, with 9 bases lining up with TRBD1. Losses at the gene ends were 6 bases for V and 2 bases for J; bases not matched to a gene: 1. CDR3 length: 13 amino acids. Germline loops: CDR1 LNHDA, CDR2 SQIVND (reference sequence). CDR3 bases read: TGTGCCAGTAGGGGACAGGGACAAGAGACC. The encoded protein is CASRGQGQET. The full CDR3 protein is CASRGQGQETQYF.

Comment on this clone: Coverage ceases 3 residues before the CDR3 finishes, and the germline J gene fills in the end. The V gene is TRBV18, the J gene TRBJ1-5, with TRBD1 matching 11 bases. Germline CDR1 KGHSH, CDR2 LQKENI. J gave up 1 base and V 2 bases, and 4 bases lay outside the gene matches. The CDR3 contains 17 residues. CDR3 sequence reads: CASSPTGQGVSNQPQHF. The CDR3 bases that were read are TGTGCCAGCTCACCAACGGGACAGGGGGTAAGCAATCAGCCC.

This clone was seen at least ten times. CDR3 DNA, as far as it was read: TGTGCCAGCAGTTTCGGGGGCAATCAGCCC. This gives the protein CASSFGGNQP. The CDR3 as a whole reads CASSFGGNQPQHF. This chain connects TRBV27 to TRBJ1-5; D is unresolved. The CDR3 end is not reached by the read, which stops 3 residues before it; the germline J gene fills it in. Germline V CDR1 and CDR2: MNHEY, SMNVEV (reference sequence). The CDR3 consists of 13 residues. V lost 3 bases, J lost 2 bases, and 5 bases lay in between.

This clone has ten or more counts. The read ends 3 residues before the CDR3 terminus; that terminus is restored from the germline J gene. The chain links TRBV5-8 to TRBJ1-2; a possible D gene is TRBD1 (5 bases). Germline CDR1 and CDR2: SGHTS and YDEGEE. Trimming stripped 4 bases from V and 4 bases from J, with 17 bases between. The length of the CDR3 is 15 residues. CDR3 protein: CASSILGSGSYGYTF. CDR3 DNA, as far as it was read: TGTGCCAGCAGCATCTTGGGGTCAGGGAGCTATGGC.

In this sample, this clone turned up a few times. The CDR3 end falls 3 residues outside the read, so it is completed with the germline J gene. The chain has TRBV6-2 or TRBV6-3 and TRBJ2-7, with 9 bases lining up with TRBD1. Unmatched junction bases numbered 3, after V lost 2 bases and J lost 1 base. The CDR3 runs to 15 residues. CDR1 and CDR2 (germline): MNHEY, SVGEGT. CDR3: CASSYPGTGSYEQYF. The CDR3 DNA, read in part, is TGTGCCAGCAGTTACCCCGGGACAGGGTCCTACGAG.

As to this clone: The read gets to within 3 residues of the CDR3 end, and the germline J gene fills in the rest. The rearrangement uses TRBV18 and TRBJ1-2; a weak D match, TRBD1 (6 bases). Germline-derived CDR1 and CDR2 are KGHSH and LQKENI. CDR3 length: 16 residues. CDR3 DNA, as far as it was read: TGTGCCAGCTCACTAGACCTGAGGACAGCCTCGAGCGGC. As protein: CASSLDLRTASSG. The complete CDR3 protein is CASSLDLRTASSGYTF. Together with reference TRBV18 and TRBJ1-2, the CDR3 gives the full variable domain: NAGVMQNPRHLVRRRGQEARLRCSPMKGHSHVYWYRQLPEEGLKFMVYLQKENIIDESGMPKERFSAEFPKEGPSILRIQQVVRGDSAAYFCASSLDLRTASSGYTFGSGTRLTVV.

This clone was counted between two and nine times. From the germline J gene comes the end of the CDR3, since the read stops 3 residues before it. This rearrangement joins TRBV20-1 to TRBJ2-5; no clear D gene. The V end lost 5 bases, the J end lost 2 bases, and 3 bases lay between the germline ends. Germline-derived CDR1 and CDR2 are DFQATT and SNEGSKA (reference sequence). CDR3 length: 10 residues. CDR3 in amino acids: CSAPQETQYF. The sequenced part of the CDR3 DNA is TGCAGTGCTCCTCAAGAGACC.

On this clone itself: The sequence runs out 3 residues before the end of the CDR3; the remainder is reconstructed from the germline J gene. The chain uses TRBV7-9 and TRBJ2-3; 8 nucleotides align to TRBD1. The CDR3 runs to 15 residues. After removal of 4 bases from V and 7 bases from J, the junction contained 10 bases not matched to a gene. In germline, CDR1 is SEHNR, CDR2 FQNEAQ (reference sequence). The CDR3 spells CASSYRGSPTNTQYF. CDR3 DNA, as far as it was read: TGTGCCAGCAGCTACAGGGGGAGCCCCACGAATACG. The full variable domain, with the rest looked up from reference TRBV7-9 and TRBJ2-3, is DTGVSQNPRHKITKRGQNVTFRCDPISEHNRLYWYRQTLGQGPEFLTYFQNEAQLEKSRLLSDRFSAERPKGSFSTLEIQRTEQGDSAMYLCASSYRGSPTNTQYFGPGTRLTVL.

By share, this clone ranks as large. The read falls 3 residues short of the CDR3 end, and the missing part is taken from the germline J gene. This chain uses TRBV19 with TRBJ2-4; D is undetermined. In germline, CDR1 is LNHDA, CDR2 SQIVND (reference sequence). The V gene lost 5 bases and the J gene lost 0 bases, with 14 bases spanning the gap. The CDR3 totals 16 residues. Partial CDR3 DNA: TGTGCCAGTAGTTCCCGCGGCCGGTTAGCCAAAAACATT. Residues: CASSSRGRLAKNI. The CDR3, in full, reads CASSSRGRLAKNIQYF.

This clone was observed a handful of times. The sequenced CDR3 bases are TGTGCCAGCAGCTTAATGGACATCGAG. This gives the protein CASSLMDIE. The CDR3 as a whole reads CASSLMDIEQYF. The rearrangement joins TRBV7-2 to TRBJ2-7, with a tentative D call TRBD1 (5 bases). The CDR3 end is not reached by the read, which stops 3 residues before it; the germline J gene fills it in. Germline V lookup: CDR1 SGHTA, CDR2 FQGNSA. The CDR3 is made up of 12 amino acids. V lost 2 bases, J lost 6 bases, and 8 bases lay in between.

Many counts were recorded for this clone. From the germline J gene comes the end of the CDR3, since the read stops 3 residues before it. The chain is built from TRBV19 and TRBJ2-7; D may be TRBD1 (6 bases). CDR1 and CDR2 (germline): LNHDA, SQIVND (reference sequence). The V end was cut by 8 bases, the J end by 2 bases, with 16 bases between. This CDR3 has 14 residues. The CDR3 is CASSPGHEPYEQYF. Incomplete CDR3 DNA: TGTGCCAGTTCCCCGGGACACGAGCCCTACGAG.

This clone showed up just a few times. The CDR3 end lies 3 residues beyond the end of the read and is filled in from the germline J gene. The V gene is TRBV7-6, the J gene TRBJ2-7; D is possibly TRBD1 (5 bases). The CDR3 loop spans 13 amino acids. V lost 3 bases and J 2 bases, leaving 8 bases between the germline ends. Germline V CDR1 and CDR2: SGHVS, FNYEAQ. The CDR3 here is CASSLKGTYEQYF. The CDR3 bases that were read are TGTGCCAGCAGCTTGAAGGGGACCTACGAG.

This clone qualifies as medium-sized. The read terminates 3 residues before the CDR3 end, so the remaining end is supplied by the germline J gene. V and J are TRBV2 and TRBJ1-2; TRBD1 matches at 9 bases. The CDR3 has 16 residues. Per germline, CDR1 SNHLY and CDR2 FYNNEI. CDR3 bases read: TGTGCCAGCAGTGATCGAGGGGCCCGGACAGGGGACGGC. Amino acids: CASSDRGARTGDG. The CDR3 in full is CASSDRGARTGDGYTF.

There are a few counts of this clone. The observed sequence ends 3 residues before the CDR3 terminus, with the missing tail filled in from the germline J gene. The chain recombines TRBV6-1 with TRBJ2-3, with TRBD2 as a possible D gene (5 bases). Germline CDR1 and CDR2: MNHNS and SASEGT. Trimming removed 3 bases from V and 1 base from J, with 11 bases in between. The CDR3 sequence is 15 residues long. The CDR3 bases that were read are TGTGCCAGCAGTGACGAGGGTGTTGGCACAGATACG. Encoded protein: CASSDEGVGTDT. The whole CDR3 protein reads CASSDEGVGTDTQYF.

Ten or more counts support this clone. Sequencing ends 3 residues short of the CDR3 end; the germline J gene provides the rest. This chain connects TRBV2 to TRBJ2-1; 8 bases map to TRBD2. The germline V gene encodes CDR1 SNHLY and CDR2 FYNNEI. The CDR3 consists of 15 residues. The J segment lost 7 bases and the V segment lost 6 bases, leaving 11 bases of the junction unmatched. CDR3 region: CASRKGSGKENEQFF. The sequenced part of the CDR3 DNA is TGTGCCAGCAGGAAGGGTAGCGGGAAGGAGAATGAG.

Details on this clone: The read terminates 3 residues before the CDR3 end, so the remaining end is supplied by the germline J gene. The chain links TRBV18 to TRBJ1-1, with 11 bases fitting TRBD1. The germline CDR1 and CDR2 sequences are KGHSH and LQKENI. This CDR3 region has 15 residues. The CDR3 bases that were read are TGTGCCAGCTCACCGGTGAGTGGACAGGGGGCAGAA. Its protein is CASSPVSGQGAE. The entire CDR3 reads CASSPVSGQGAEAFF.